This record covers a single T cell receptor (beta chain). J gave up 3 bases and V 5 bases, and 7 bases lay outside the gene matches. Germline assignment: CDR1 KGHSH and CDR2 LQKENI. The CDR3 totals 15 residues. The source of the sample is a study of blood T cell repertoires in COVID-19. The data were produced by immunoSEQ multiplex PCR, yet TCRdb's version contains in-frame clones alone and is incomplete. The table shows around 450,000 clones, with around 90% occurring only once. This clonotype was sampled from a woman aged 18-29 years who had recovered from COVID-19. The chain uses TRBV18 and TRBJ2-7; 10 bases are shared with TRBD1. Sequenced input: PBMCs or T cells enriched from blood (not recorded which). In DNA, the CDR3 is TGTGCCAGCTCAATACAGGGACAGGGGATCTACGAGCAGTACTTC. The encoded protein is CASSIQGQGIYEQYF.